A single sample is the source of the 25 T cell receptor beta chains below, sequenced in a study of regulatory T cells in long-lasting Graves disease. Libraries of TCR beta came from iRepertoire HTBI primers plus Arm-PCR of CDR3 regions. TCRdb analysed the multiplex PCR reads with MiXCR anew, one entry per CDR3 protein. The sample holds around 330,000 distinct CDR3 sequences, about 18% seen once. Time point defined: newly diagnosed GD, antithyroid drugs for less than 3 months. The authors made the TCR library using RNA they extracted from PBMCs. Sequenced material: peripheral blood mononuclear cells (PBMCs), taken at new diagnosis, from a patient treated with antithyroid drugs. These receptors were collected from a female donor with Graves disease.

Of note for this clonotype: A much larger clone is a single base away; this may be a read error. V is TRBV5-5 and J is TRBJ1-1; 10 nucleotides agree with TRBD1. The CDR3 spans 14 residues. Looked up from germline, CDR1 is SGHKS and CDR2 is YYEKEE (reference sequence). The DNA of the CDR3 is TGCGCCAGCCGACAGGGGGCCGAGAACAATGAAGCTTTCTTT. Translating it yields CASRQGAENNEAFF.

This clonotype was counted many times. The genes are TRBV6-1 and TRBJ2-7; 7 nucleotides align to TRBD1. The V gene end was trimmed by 6 bases and the J gene end by 11 bases; junction bases not matched to a gene: 10. CDR3 length equals 12 residues. CDR1 is MNHNS, CDR2 SASEGT, per germline. The CDR3 DNA is TGTGCCAGCAGCCGACAGGGTCGGGAAGAGTACTTC. Protein product: CASSRQGREEYF.

This clonotype was recorded once. Being one base from a much bigger clone, this may be a read error. The chain recombines TRBV20-1 with TRBJ1-1; weak D call: TRBD1 (6 bases). V lost 1 base to trimming and J lost 5 bases, with 14 bases between them. The germline CDR1 and CDR2 sequences are DFQATT and SNEGSKA (reference sequence). This CDR3 region has 14 residues. The CDR3 DNA sequence: TGCAGTGCTAGAGCTGGGGGCGCGGATACTGAAGCTTTCTTT. Amino acids: CSARAGGADTEAFF.

This clonotype was picked up many times. The J gene is TRBJ1-2, the V gene TRBV20-1, with D unresolved. Germline-derived CDR1 and CDR2 are DFQATT and SNEGSKA (reference sequence). The CDR3 has 13 residues. The ends were cut back, 1 base at V and 3 bases at J, with 9 bases in the middle. The DNA for the CDR3 is TGCAGTGCTAGAGGTTGGAGGGACTATGGCTACACCTTC. It specifies CSARGWRDYGYTF.

This clonotype appeared many times. This rearrangement joins TRBV30 to TRBJ2-1; D is possibly TRBD2 (6 bases). Germline CDR1 GTSNPN, CDR2 SVGIG (reference sequence). This CDR3 has 13 residues. Deletions cut 1 base from V and 7 bases from J, with 11 bases between. CDR3 sequence reads: CAWSGSGVNEQFF. The CDR3 nucleotides are TGTGCCTGGAGTGGCTCGGGAGTAAATGAGCAGTTCTTC.

Many counts were recorded for this clonotype. The J gene is TRBJ2-3, the V gene TRBV5-1; D uncertain. This CDR3 contains 16 residues. The V gene lost 3 bases and the J gene lost 4 bases, with 18 bases spanning the gap. CDR1 is SGHRS, CDR2 YFSETQ, per germline. The chain's CDR3 is CASSWSSVSGADTQYF. The CDR3 coding sequence is TGCGCCAGCAGCTGGAGCTCGGTGTCCGGCGCAGATACGCAGTATTTT.

This clonotype showed up many times. The chain couples TRBV28 to TRBJ1-2; 7 bases line up with TRBD1. V was pared by 5 bases and J by 5 bases, with 11 bases of the junction left unmatched. Germline loops: CDR1 MDHEN, CDR2 SYDVKM. The CDR3 covers 15 residues. The CDR3: CASSLQTGQVYGYTF. For the CDR3, the DNA is TGTGCCAGCAGTCTACAGACAGGGCAGGTGTATGGCTACACCTTC.

This clonotype occurred a few times. The chain carries TRBV5-5 and TRBJ2-7, with D possibly matching TRBD2 (6 bases). CDR1 is SGHKS and CDR2 is YYEKEE in the germline V gene (reference sequence). This CDR3 has 13 residues. Trimming cost V 3 bases and J 3 bases, with 10 bases left between them. The CDR3 is CASSWEAGYEQYF. In DNA form, the CDR3 reads TGTGCCAGCAGCTGGGAGGCGGGCTACGAGCAGTACTTC.

This clonotype was detected many times. The gene calls are TRBV5-6 and TRBJ2-5; TRBD1 matches 11 bases. Germline CDR1 is SGHDT and CDR2 is YYEEEE. Trimming removed 7 bases from V and 3 bases from J; junction bases left unmatched: 8. The CDR3 extends over 15 amino acids. Written as DNA, the CDR3 is TGTGCCAGCGAGTCAGGGGACAGGGGGGAAGAGACCCAGTACTTC. It yields the protein CASESGDRGEETQYF.

This clonotype showed up many times. The CDR3 nucleotides read TGTGCCAGCAGCCTGGGGGGCAGGGGAAGCAATCAGCCCCAGCATTTT. Its protein product is CASSLGGRGSNQPQHF. The rearrangement links TRBV5-4 to TRBJ1-5; perhaps TRBD1 as D (6 bases). V dropped 4 bases and J dropped 1 base, with 15 bases sitting between them. The CDR3 totals 16 residues. Germline V CDR1 and CDR2: SGHNT, YYREEE (reference sequence). The variable domain in full, completed from reference TRBV5-4 and TRBJ1-5, reads ETGVTQSPTHLIKTRGQQVTLRCSSQSGHNTVSWYQQALGQGPQFIFQYYREEENGRGNFPPRFSGLQFPNYSSELNVNALELDDSALYLCASSLGGRGSNQPQHFGDGTRLSIL.

This rearrangement joins TRBV30 to TRBJ1-6; TRBD1 aligns across 8 bases. Germline V gene data show CDR1 as GTSNPN and CDR2 as SVGIG (reference sequence). The CDR3 is 12 residues long. CDR3 in DNA: TGTGCAATTACGGACAGGGATTCACCCCTCCACTTT. Translation gives CAITDRDSPLHF.

The V gene is TRBV9, the J gene TRBJ2-7; 7 positions match TRBD1. Germline V gene lookup returns CDR1 SGDLS and CDR2 YYNGEE. This CDR3 comprises 16 residues. The trim removed 5 bases at V and 2 bases at J, leaving 13 bases unmatched. Here the CDR3 reads CASSVNSRDSTYEQYF. CDR3 nucleotides: TGTGCCAGCAGTGTGAATTCACGGGACAGCACCTACGAGCAGTACTTC. Combining the CDR3 with reference TRBV9 and TRBJ2-7 gives the whole variable domain DSGVTQTPKHLITATGQRVTLRCSPRSGDLSVYWYQQSLDQGLQFLIQYYNGEERAKGNILERFSAQQFPDLHSELNLSSLELGDSALYFCASSVNSRDSTYEQYFGPGTRLTVT.

This clonotype was seen repeatedly, ten times or more. The chain is built from TRBV5-4 and TRBJ2-3; 7 nucleotides match TRBD2. The length of the CDR3 is 17 residues. Per germline, CDR1 SGHNT and CDR2 YYREEE (reference sequence). V dropped 3 bases and J dropped 4; count of bases not matched to a gene: 14. The CDR3 DNA is TGTGCCAGCAGCTCCCCCGCCCGGGACTACTCGGCAGATACGCAGTATTTT. Protein sequence: CASSSPARDYSADTQYF.

The chain is built from TRBV18 and TRBJ2-3; D gene ambiguous. From germline, CDR1 is KGHSH and CDR2 LQKENI. Trimming pared 8 bases from V and 4 bases from J, leaving 19 bases between. The CDR3 sequence is 15 residues long. This CDR3 reads CASQGVAVGPDTQYF. The CDR3 nucleotides are TGTGCCAGCCAAGGCGTGGCAGTCGGACCAGATACGCAGTATTTT.

This clonotype has ten or more counts. This chain links TRBV3-1 with TRBJ2-1; D is ambiguous. The ends were cut back, 0 bases at V and 8 bases at J, with 11 bases in the middle. The CDR3 consists of 14 residues. From germline, CDR1 is LGHDT and CDR2 YNNKEL (reference sequence). In nucleotides, the CDR3 is TGTGCCAGCAGCCAAGACGGCGGTTGGGATGAGCAGTTCTTC. It encodes CASSQDGGWDEQFF.

As for this clonotype: With a far larger clone one base away, a read error is the likely cause. This chain uses TRBV28 with TRBJ2-1; 12 nucleotides agree with TRBD1. The CDR3 is 18 residues long. After removal of 5 bases from V and 10 bases from J, the junction contained 18 bases not matched to a gene. The germline CDR1 and CDR2 sequences are MDHEN and SYDVKM. The CDR3 loop reads CASSLHRDRGPESYEQFF. The CDR3 DNA reads as TGTGCCAGCAGTCTACACCGGGACAGGGGGCCCGAGTCGTACGAGCAGTTCTTC. Full variable domain (rest looked up from reference TRBV28 and TRBJ2-1): DVKVTQSSRYLVKRTGEKVFLECVQDMDHENMFWYRQDPGLGLRLIYFSYDVKMKEKGDIPEGYSVSREKKERFSLILESASTNQTSMYLCASSLHRDRGPESYEQFFGPGTRLTVL.

This clonotype was seen a single time. In DNA, the CDR3 is TGTGCCAGCAGCCCGCACCCCGCGGCAGCCAACACCGGGGAGCTGTTTTTT. Its translation: CASSPHPAAANTGELFF. The gene calls are TRBV11-2 and TRBJ2-2; D is ambiguous. From germline, CDR1 is SGHAT and CDR2 FQNNGV. The length of the CDR3 is 17 residues. With 5 bases removed from V and 2 bases from J, the gap between germline ends came to 18 bases. The whole variable domain, filled in from reference TRBV11-2 and TRBJ2-2, reads EAGVAQSPRYKIIEKRQSVAFWCNPISGHATLYWYQQILGQGPKLLIQFQNNGVVDDSQLPKDRFSAERLKGVDSTLKIQPAKLEDSAVYLCASSPHPAAANTGELFFGEGSRLTVL.

On this clonotype: A much larger clone sits a single nucleotide away, making a read error possible. The rearrangement joins TRBV20-1 to TRBJ2-1; a weak D match, TRBD1 (5 bases). Germline V gives CDR1 DFQATT, CDR2 SNEGSKA (reference sequence). CDR3 length: 15 residues. The ends were cut back, 0 bases at V and 7 bases at J, with 16 bases in the middle. The CDR3 loop reads CSARDSGVRVNEQFF. CDR3 DNA sequence: TGCAGTGCTAGAGATAGTGGGGTCAGGGTTAATGAGCAGTTCTTC.

This clonotype was seen ten or more times. J is TRBJ1-5 and V is TRBV27; weak D call: TRBD1 (5 bases). The CDR3 contains 15 residues. V lost 5 bases and J lost 7, with 18 bases in between. Germline V gene sequence: CDR1 MNHEY, CDR2 SMNVEV (reference sequence). The CDR3 region has the DNA TGTGCCAGCAGTCACCCCAACAGGAGAGGGCAGCCCCAGCATTTT. Amino acid sequence: CASSHPNRRGQPQHF.

The CDR3, as DNA: TGTGCCAGCAGCTTGGCACGGGTGGGGGGGGATGAGCAGTTCTTC. Encoded protein: CASSLARVGGDEQFF. This chain links TRBV28 with TRBJ2-1; 7 positions match TRBD2. Germline assignment: CDR1 MDHEN and CDR2 SYDVKM. After removal of 6 bases from V and 8 bases from J, the junction contained 13 bases not matched to a gene. This CDR3 contains 15 residues.

This clonotype was recorded a few times. The V and J genes are TRBV4-2 and TRBJ2-7; 9 nucleotides agree with TRBD2. Germline CDR1 LGHNA, CDR2 YNFKEQ. This CDR3 spans 19 amino acids. V shed 0 bases, J shed 5 bases, and the junction held 17 bases outside the gene matches. CDR3 DNA sequence: TGTGCCAGCAGCCAAGATCTTTGGGTTAGGACTAGCGCGAGCAACGAGCAGTACTTC. Its protein is CASSQDLWVRTSASNEQYF.

This clonotype was counted at least ten times. This chain uses TRBV11-2 with TRBJ1-1; no clear D gene. The CDR3 covers 13 residues. The V end lost 3 bases, the J end lost 2 bases, and 7 bases lay between the germline ends. Germline CDR1 reads SGHAT; CDR2 reads FQNNGV. The CDR3: CASSLEFNTEAFF. DNA for the CDR3: TGTGCCAGCAGCTTGGAGTTTAACACTGAAGCTTTCTTT.

This clonotype was picked up a small number of times. The chain joins TRBV10-3 to TRBJ1-1; 9 nucleotides align to TRBD1. CDR3 length: 14 amino acids. The V segment lost 10 bases and the J segment 5 bases; nucleotides outside the gene matches: 11. The germline gives CDR1 ENHRY, CDR2 SYGVKD. CDR3 DNA: TGTGCCACCAGGAGCGACAGGGGGAAGACTGAAGCTTTCTTT. Translating it yields CATRSDRGKTEAFF.

This clonotype was detected ten times or more. The chain couples TRBV18 to TRBJ2-7; no clear D gene. V shed 0 bases and J shed 1 base, with 13 bases lying between them. The length of the CDR3 is 16 residues. The germline V gene has CDR1 KGHSH and CDR2 LQKENI. CDR3 in DNA: TGTGCCAGCTCACCACCGGCCGCTAAGGTGTCCTACGAGCAGTACTTC. Translated, it gives CASSPPAAKVSYEQYF.

This clonotype has at least ten counts. The V gene is TRBV27, the J gene TRBJ2-1; the D gene is possibly TRBD2 (5 bases). In germline, CDR1 is MNHEY, CDR2 SMNVEV (reference sequence). This CDR3 is 18 amino acids long. Trimming took 4 bases from V and 0 from J, leaving 19 bases between them. This CDR3 reads CASSSSRAASSSYNEQFF. For the CDR3, the DNA is TGTGCCAGCAGTTCCTCGCGGGCGGCCAGTAGCTCCTACAATGAGCAGTTCTTC.